The source of this T cell receptor (beta chain) is a study of brain T cells in children with intractable seizures. The sequenced cases were selected for having the highest brain T cell transcript signatures. V lost 1 base and J lost 1; bases outside the gene matches: 10. The V gene's germline CDR1 is SGHAT and CDR2 FQNNGV. The CDR3 spans 19 residues. The assay was immunoSEQ multiplex PCR, and TCRdb's table has in-frame clones only and misses some. The sample lists approximately 60,000 clones; 90% to 96% were seen once. The V call is TRBV11-2, the J call TRBJ2-3; 11 bases line up with TRBD2. Sequences were derived from peripheral blood, sampled at surgery. The receptor comes from a boy less than two years old with focal cortical dysplasia and intractable seizures. DNA for the CDR3: TGTGCCAGCAGCTTAGTCGCAGTCACTAGCGGGAGACGCACAGATACGCAGTATTTT. Translating gives CASSLVAVTSGRRTDTQYF.